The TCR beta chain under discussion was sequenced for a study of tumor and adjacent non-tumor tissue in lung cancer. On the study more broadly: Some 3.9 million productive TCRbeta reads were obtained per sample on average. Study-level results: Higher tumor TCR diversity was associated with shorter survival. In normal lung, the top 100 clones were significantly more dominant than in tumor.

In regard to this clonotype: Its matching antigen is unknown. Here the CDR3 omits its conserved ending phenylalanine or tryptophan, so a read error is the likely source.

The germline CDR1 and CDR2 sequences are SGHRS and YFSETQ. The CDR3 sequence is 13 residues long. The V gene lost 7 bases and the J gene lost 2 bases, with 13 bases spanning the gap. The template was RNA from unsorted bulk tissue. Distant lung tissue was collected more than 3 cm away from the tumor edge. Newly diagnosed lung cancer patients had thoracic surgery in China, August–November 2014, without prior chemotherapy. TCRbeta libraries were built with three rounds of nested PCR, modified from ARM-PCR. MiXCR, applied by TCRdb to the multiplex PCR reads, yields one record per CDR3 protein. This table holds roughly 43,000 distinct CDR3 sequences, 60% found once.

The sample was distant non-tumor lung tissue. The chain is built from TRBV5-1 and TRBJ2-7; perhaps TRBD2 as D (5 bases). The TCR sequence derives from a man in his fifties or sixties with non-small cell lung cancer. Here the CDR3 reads CASGEPGTYEQYY. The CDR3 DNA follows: TGCGCCAGCGGCGAGCCGGGGACCTACGAGCAGTACTAC.